These 7 T cell receptor beta chains originate from one sample sequenced in a study of shared clonotypes between healthy human individuals. Profiling relied on immunoSEQ multiplex PCR, and the TCRdb table lists in-frame clones only, not all of them. The data hold fewer than 600,000 clones, with 70% to 80% observed a single time. The sequenced sample consisted of PBMCs. The receptors originated from a woman in her thirties or forties in good health. Some clones in this sample may be carry-over from other donors' samples.

This rearrangement joins TRBV29-1 to TRBJ2-3, with D perhaps matching TRBD1 (5 bases). Germline-derived CDR1 and CDR2 are SQVTM and ANQGSEA. Trimming removed 6 bases at V and 3 bases at J, with 16 bases between. CDR3 length equals 14 residues. The chain's CDR3 is CSVVIGAATDTQYF. CDR3 DNA: TGCAGCGTCGTGATAGGGGCGGCGACAGATACGCAGTATTTT.

This rearrangement joins TRBV29-1 to TRBJ2-7; D is possibly TRBD2 (5 bases). Between the trimmed V and J ends, which lost 0 bases and 3 bases, there was a span of 9 bases. CDR1 and CDR2 (germline): SQVTM, ANQGSEA. The CDR3 is 13 amino acids. This chain's CDR3 is CSVEEPGFYEQYF. The CDR3 DNA reads TGCAGCGTTGAAGAGCCGGGGTTCTACGAGCAGTACTTC.

This chain links TRBV30 with TRBJ1-1; D is ambiguous. The length of the CDR3 is 13 residues. Per the germline V gene, CDR1 is GTSNPN and CDR2 is SVGIG (reference sequence). Trimming cost V 5 bases and J 2 bases, with 12 bases left between them. The CDR3: CAWLGGSNTEAFF. In DNA, the CDR3 is TGTGCCTGGTTGGGAGGGTCCAACACTGAAGCTTTCTTT.

The chain links TRBV28 to TRBJ2-2; possible D gene TRBD2, 5 bases. Germline V gene sequence: CDR1 MDHEN, CDR2 SYDVKM. This CDR3 region has 15 residues. The V and J ends lost 5 bases and 3 bases respectively, with 13 bases between them. The CDR3 DNA reads as TGTGCCAGCAGTGGTCCTCGGGGATACACCGGGGAGCTGTTTTTT. Protein product: CASSGPRGYTGELFF.

The V gene is TRBV7-9, the J gene TRBJ2-7; D gene uncertain. From germline, CDR1 is SEHNR and CDR2 FQNEAQ (reference sequence). The CDR3 is 15 amino acids. V was cut by 6 bases and J by 0 bases, with 15 bases left in between. The CDR3 protein is CASSFEARSSYEQYF. The CDR3 DNA is TGTGCCAGCAGTTTCGAGGCGAGGAGCTCCTACGAGCAGTACTTC.

J is TRBJ1-4 and V is TRBV9; D is undetermined. The CDR3 totals 15 residues. Trimming removed 4 bases from V and 8 bases from J, with 18 bases in between. Germline V gives CDR1 SGDLS, CDR2 YYNGEE. This CDR3 is CASSPSDRVWEKLFF. CDR3 nucleotide sequence: TGTGCCAGCAGCCCCAGCGATCGGGTGTGGGAAAAACTGTTTTTT.

The rearrangement links TRBV19 to TRBJ2-1; D is ambiguous. Germline V gene sequence: CDR1 LNHDA, CDR2 SQIVND (reference sequence). Trimming pared 5 bases from V and 2 bases from J, leaving 16 bases between. This CDR3 is built from 16 residues. CDR3 amino acids: CASSRVVAPTYNEQFF. Written as DNA, the CDR3 is TGTGCCAGTAGTCGCGTGGTAGCCCCTACCTACAATGAGCAGTTCTTC.